The text below deals with one T cell receptor (beta chain). Antigen: not known. The study ran its PCR with 60 Vbeta and 13 Jbeta primers. Measured with immunoSEQ multiplex PCR; TCRdb has only the in-frame clones, and not every one. The sample carries almost 200,000 clones, roughly 83% recorded once. The V gene's germline CDR1 is SNHLY and CDR2 FYNNEI. V was pared by 11 bases and J by 1 base, with 3 bases of the junction left unmatched. The CDR3 contains 14 residues. This specimen comes from a study of cytomegalovirus exposure and HLA in healthy donors. Study context: Earlier results showed some 120 million unique TCR beta sequences derived from some 180 million T cells. Findings and limits, study-wide: Later analysis found that TCR beta chains associated with HLA were more clonally expanded than other, equally common chains. According to the study, around 150 TCR beta chains were cytomegalovirus-associated.

The sequence was collected from a male donor in good health and CMV-seropositive. The chain links TRBV2 to TRBJ2-2, with TRBD2 matching 11 bases. Sequenced: PBMCs. CDR3: CAGGLAGNTGELFF. The CDR3 DNA is TGTGCCGGAGGACTAGCGGGGAACACCGGGGAGCTGTTTTTT.